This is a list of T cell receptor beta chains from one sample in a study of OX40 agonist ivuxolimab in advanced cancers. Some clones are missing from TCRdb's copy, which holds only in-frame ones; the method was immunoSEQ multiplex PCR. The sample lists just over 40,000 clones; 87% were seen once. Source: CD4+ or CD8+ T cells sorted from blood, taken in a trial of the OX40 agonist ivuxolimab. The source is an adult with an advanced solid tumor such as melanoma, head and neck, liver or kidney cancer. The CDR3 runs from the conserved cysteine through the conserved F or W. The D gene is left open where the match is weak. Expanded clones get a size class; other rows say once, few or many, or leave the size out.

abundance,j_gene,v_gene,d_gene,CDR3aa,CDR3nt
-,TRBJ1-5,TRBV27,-,CASSYVIGNQPQHF,TGTGCCAGCAGTTACGTGATAGGCAATCAGCCCCAGCATTTT
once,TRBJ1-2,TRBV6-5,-,CASSYSAWENYGYTF,TGTGCCAGCAGTTACTCTGCTTGGGAGAACTATGGCTACACCTTC
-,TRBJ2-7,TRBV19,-,CASKWELRSYEQYF,TGTGCCAGTAAGTGGGAGCTGCGCTCCTACGAGCAGTACTTC
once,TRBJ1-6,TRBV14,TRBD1,CASSLGTAAPLHF,TGTGCCAGCAGCCTCGGGACAGCAGCACCCCTCCACTTT
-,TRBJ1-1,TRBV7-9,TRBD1,CASSLQGTTEAFF,TGTGCCAGCAGCCTACAGGGGACCACTGAAGCTTTCTTT
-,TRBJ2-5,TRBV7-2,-,CAGSEVPGTQYF,TGTGCCGGCAGCGAAGTCCCGGGTACCCAGTACTTC
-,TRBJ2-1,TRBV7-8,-,CASSLEGHEQFF,TGTGCCAGCAGCTTAGAAGGCCATGAGCAGTTCTTC
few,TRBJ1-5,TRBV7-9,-,CASSLGSQPQHF,TGTGCCAGCAGCTTAGGTTCTCAGCCCCAGCATTTT
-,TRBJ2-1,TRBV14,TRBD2,CASSPPSGGFSSYNEQFF,TGTGCCAGCAGCCCTCCTAGCGGGGGCTTTAGCTCCTACAATGAGCAGTTCTTC
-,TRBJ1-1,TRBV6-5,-,CASSYSRRGGTEAFF,TGTGCCAGCAGTTACTCCAGACGTGGGGGCACTGAAGCTTTCTTT
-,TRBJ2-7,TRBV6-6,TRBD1,CASSPPGTGLFEQYF,TGTGCCAGCAGTCCCCCTGGGACAGGCTTGTTCGAGCAGTACTTC
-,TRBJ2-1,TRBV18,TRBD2,CASSRVSGGEQFF,TGTGCCAGCTCACGCGTGTCGGGGGGTGAGCAGTTCTTC
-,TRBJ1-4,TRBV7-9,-,CAIFLTGRDEKLFF,TGTGCCATCTTCTTGACAGGCAGGGATGAAAAACTGTTTTTT
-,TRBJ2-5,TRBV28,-,CASMRVSQETQYF,TGTGCCAGCATGAGGGTTTCGCAAGAGACCCAGTACTTC
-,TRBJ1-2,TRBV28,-,CASRETGGGYGYTF,TGTGCCAGCAGAGAAACTGGGGGAGGCTATGGCTACACCTTC
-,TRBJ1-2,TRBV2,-,CASSVLTRRGRNGYTF,TGTGCCAGCAGTGTTCTAACCCGACGGGGCCGTAATGGCTACACCTTC
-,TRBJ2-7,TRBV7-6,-,CASSLPYEQYF,TGTGCCAGCAGCTTACCTTACGAGCAGTACTTC
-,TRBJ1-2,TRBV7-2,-,CASSLHSTYYGYTF,TGTGCCAGCAGCTTACACAGCACTTACTATGGCTACACCTTC
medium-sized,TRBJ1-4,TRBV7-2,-,CASSPVAFGEKLFF,TGTGCCAGCAGCCCGGTGGCGTTCGGTGAAAAACTGTTTTTT
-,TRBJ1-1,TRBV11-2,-,CASSSPGRTEAFF,TGTGCCAGCAGCTCCCCAGGTCGCACTGAAGCTTTCTTT
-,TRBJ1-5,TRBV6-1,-,CASNSYSNQPQHF,TGTGCCAGCAATAGCTATAGCAATCAGCCCCAGCATTTT
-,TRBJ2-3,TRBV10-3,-,CAITRNQGRGDTQYF,TGTGCCATCACCAGAAATCAGGGGCGCGGAGATACGCAGTATTTT
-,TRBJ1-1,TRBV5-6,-,CASSLDGRGSNTEAFF,TGTGCCAGCAGCTTGGATGGAAGGGGATCGAACACTGAAGCTTTCTTT
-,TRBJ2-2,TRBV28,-,CASSLLGQNTGELFF,TGTGCCAGCAGTTTATTAGGCCAGAACACCGGGGAGCTGTTTTTT
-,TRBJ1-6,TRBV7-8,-,CASSSGPNTPLHF,TGTGCCAGCAGCTCGGGCCCAAATACACCCCTCCACTTT
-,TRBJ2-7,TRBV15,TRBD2,CATSTLAGGQEQYF,TGTGCCACCAGCACCTTAGCGGGAGGGCAGGAGCAGTACTTC
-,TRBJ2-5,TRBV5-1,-,CASSAQVSETQYF,TGCGCCAGCAGCGCACAGGTATCAGAGACCCAGTACTTC
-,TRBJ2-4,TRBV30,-,CAWSLGGAKNIQYF,TGTGCCTGGAGTCTGGGGGGAGCCAAAAACATTCAGTACTTC
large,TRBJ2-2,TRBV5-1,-,CASSSPQGLPVTGELFF,TGCGCCAGCAGCTCCCCTCAGGGGCTTCCTGTGACCGGGGAGCTGTTTTTT
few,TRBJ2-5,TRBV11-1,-,CASSLIFRGGETQYF,TGTGCCAGCAGCTTAATCTTCAGGGGAGGAGAGACCCAGTACTTC
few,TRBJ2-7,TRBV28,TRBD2,CASRSGLAGGSYEQYF,TGTGCCAGCAGATCCGGACTAGCGGGAGGGTCCTACGAGCAGTACTTC
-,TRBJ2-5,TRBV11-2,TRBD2,CASSTGTSGGETQYF,TGTGCCAGCAGCACCGGGACTAGCGGGGGGGAGACCCAGTACTTC
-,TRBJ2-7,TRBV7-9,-,CASSLATQVKIEQYF,TGTGCCAGCAGCTTAGCGACTCAGGTCAAAATCGAGCAGTACTTC
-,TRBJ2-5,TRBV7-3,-,CASSVNLGETQYF,TGTGCCAGCAGCGTGAATCTGGGGGAGACCCAGTACTTC
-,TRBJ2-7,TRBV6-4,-,CASSEHLWGQYF,TGTGCCAGCAGTGAGCACCTCTGGGGGCAGTACTTC
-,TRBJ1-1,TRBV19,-,CASSIVWGLNTEAFF,TGTGCCAGTAGTATAGTTTGGGGCTTGAACACTGAAGCTTTCTTT
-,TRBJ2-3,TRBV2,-,CASSPDISTDTQYF,TGTGCCAGCAGTCCCGACATAAGCACAGATACGCAGTATTTT
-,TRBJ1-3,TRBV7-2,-,CASSLATASGNTIYF,TGTGCCAGCAGCTTAGCGACCGCCTCTGGAAACACCATATATTTT
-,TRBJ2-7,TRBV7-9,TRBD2,CASSPRTSGSYEQYF,TGTGCCAGCAGCCCCCGGACTAGCGGGAGCTACGAGCAGTACTTC
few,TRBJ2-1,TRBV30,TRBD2,CAWSLSGGSSYNEQFF,TGTGCCTGGAGTTTGTCCGGGGGGAGCTCCTACAATGAGCAGTTCTTC
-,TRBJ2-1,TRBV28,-,CASSALGAGSYNEQFF,TGTGCCAGCAGTGCCCTCGGAGCGGGCTCCTACAATGAGCAGTTCTTC
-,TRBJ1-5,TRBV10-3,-,CAISDKGVAQPQHF,TGTGCCATCAGTGACAAAGGGGTAGCTCAGCCCCAGCATTTT
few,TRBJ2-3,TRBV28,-,CASSFPARRDTQYF,TGTGCCAGCAGTTTCCCGGCCCGGAGAGATACGCAGTATTTT
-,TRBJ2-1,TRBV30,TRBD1,CAWSLGTVLYNEQFF,TGTGCCTGGAGTCTTGGGACAGTCCTTTACAATGAGCAGTTCTTC
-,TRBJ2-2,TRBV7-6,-,CASSLGAGELFF,TGTGCCAGCAGCTTAGGAGCCGGGGAGCTGTTTTTT
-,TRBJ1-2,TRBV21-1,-,CASSKVRLRETYTF,TGTGCCAGCAGCAAAGTGAGGTTGAGGGAGACCTACACCTTC
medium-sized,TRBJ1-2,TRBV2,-,CASIERGNYGYTF,TGTGCCAGCATCGAAAGAGGGAACTATGGCTACACCTTC
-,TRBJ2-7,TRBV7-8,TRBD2,CASSSLRVAGESSYEQYF,TGTGCCAGCAGCTCACTCCGAGTAGCGGGAGAGAGCTCCTACGAGCAGTACTTC
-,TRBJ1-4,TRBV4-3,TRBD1,CASSPLGGGWSDEKLFF,TGCGCCAGCAGCCCCTTGGGAGGGGGCTGGAGCGATGAAAAACTGTTTTTT
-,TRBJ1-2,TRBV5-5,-,CASSLISSLYGYTF,TGTGCCAGCAGCTTGATTAGCAGCCTCTATGGCTACACCTTC
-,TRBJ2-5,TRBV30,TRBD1,CAWSVIGRTGGLPYF,TGTGCCTGGAGTGTAATCGGGCGGACAGGGGGCTTGCCGTACTTC
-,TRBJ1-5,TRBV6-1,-,CASTGGGGINQPQHF,TGTGCCAGCACCGGGGGTGGGGGAATTAATCAGCCCCAGCATTTT
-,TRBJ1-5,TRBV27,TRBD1,CASSLQGAHNQPQHF,TGTGCCAGCAGTTTACAGGGGGCCCACAATCAGCCCCAGCATTTT
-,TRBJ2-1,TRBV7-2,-,CASNQRGTYNEQFF,TGTGCCAGCAACCAACGGGGTACCTACAATGAGCAGTTCTTC
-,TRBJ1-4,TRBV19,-,CASRSGQWGEKLFF,TGTGCCAGTAGGAGTGGACAGTGGGGAGAAAAACTGTTTTTT